A selection of T cell receptor beta chains follows, all from one sample in a study of immune evolution from preneoplasia to lung adenocarcinoma. Clones were sequenced by immunoSEQ multiplex PCR, and TCRdb holds only the in-frame ones, with some missing. The repertoire holds under 2,000 clones, with about 18% as singletons. Sequencing was performed on FFPE invasive lung adenocarcinoma tissue. Every receptor here comes from a person aged 50 or older with lung adenocarcinoma. CDR3s include the opening cysteine and the closing phenylalanine or tryptophan. A D gene is named only where the DNA matches it firmly. Only some rows state a clone size, as once, few, many or a class for expanded clones.

size	V	J	D	CDR3	DNA
few	TRBV11-3	TRBJ2-1	TRBD2	CASSKPPPSGSNEQFF	TGTGCCAGCAGCAAACCACCCCCTAGCGGGAGTAATGAGCAGTTCTTC
few	TRBV11-2	TRBJ2-7	TRBD2	CASSLSRTSGGYEQYF	TGTGCCAGCAGCCTCTCCCGGACTAGCGGGGGCTACGAGCAGTACTTC
NA	TRBV5-8	TRBJ1-3	NA	CASSLEFSGNTIYF	TGTGCCAGCAGCCTAGAATTTTCGGGAAACACCATATATTTT
few	TRBV14	TRBJ2-5	TRBD2	CASSHRREVLETQYF	TGTGCCAGCAGCCATCGGCGGGAGGTATTGGAGACCCAGTACTTC